This passage covers 24 T cell receptor beta chains from one sample sequenced in a study of chemoradiotherapy in HPV16-positive cancers. Sequenced by immunoSEQ multiplex PCR; TCRdb stores in-frame clones only, minus some. The data contain some 24,000 clones, 94% of them singletons. Sampling was conducted from a patient who underwent chemoradiotherapy. The receptor source for this set is a human donor with HPV-associated anogenital cancer.

The sample holds one count of this clone. CDR3 in DNA: TGCGCCAGCAGCTTAACAGACTCCTACGAGCAGTACTTC. Protein: CASSLTDSYEQYF. The chain has TRBV5-1 and TRBJ2-7; D ambiguous. The germline CDR1 and CDR2 sequences are SGHRS and YFSETQ. Trimming pared 2 bases from V and 0 bases from J, leaving 6 bases between. This CDR3 is 13 amino acids long.

This chain links TRBV15 with TRBJ1-2; D call uncertain. The ends were cut back, 1 base at V and 5 bases at J, with 14 bases in the middle. CDR3 size: 15 residues. Per germline, CDR1 LNHNV and CDR2 YYDKDF (reference sequence). The CDR3 nucleotides are TGTGCCACCAGCAGAGCTATCGAAACGGGGTATGGCTACACCTTC. Amino acids: CATSRAIETGYGYTF.

The chain employs TRBV4-2 and TRBJ1-1; D remains ambiguous. The CDR3 is 13 amino acids. V was clipped by 1 base and J by 3 bases, with 6 bases between them. Germline lookup yields CDR1 LGHNA and CDR2 YNFKEQ. CDR3 in DNA: TGTGCCAGCAGCCAAGCCCGAGACACTGAAGCTTTCTTT. It is translated as CASSQARDTEAFF.

The chain couples TRBV5-1 to TRBJ2-7; 7 bases are a match to TRBD1. The CDR3 has 14 residues. The germline CDR1 and CDR2 sequences are SGHRS and YFSETQ. The V gene end was trimmed by 0 bases and the J gene end by 3 bases; junction bases not matched to a gene: 3. CDR3 DNA: TGCGCCAGCAGCTTGGCAGGGGGTATCTACGAGCAGTACTTC. This translates into CASSLAGGIYEQYF. Combining the CDR3 with reference TRBV5-1 and TRBJ2-7 gives the whole variable domain KAGVTQTPRYLIKTRGQQVTLSCSPISGHRSVSWYQQTPGQGLQFLFEYFSETQRNKGNFPGRFSGRQFSNSRSEMNVSTLELGDSALYLCASSLAGGIYEQYFGPGTRLTVT.

The J gene is TRBJ2-5, the V gene TRBV6-1, with D perhaps matching TRBD1 (6 bases). CDR1 MNHNS and CDR2 SASEGT come from the germline V gene. The CDR3 runs to 16 residues. Trimming shortened V by 4 bases and J by 5 bases, and 20 bases separated the two germline ends. CDR3 DNA: TGTGCCAGCAGTGGGTTCAGGGGCGCGGGTTGGGAGACCCAGTACTTC. It codes for CASSGFRGAGWETQYF.

The chain is built from TRBV7-6 and TRBJ2-3; TRBD1 is a possible D gene (5 bases). The germline CDR1 and CDR2 sequences are SGHVS and FNYEAQ. The CDR3 runs to 17 residues. V lost 5 bases and J 3 bases, leaving 21 bases between the germline ends. CDR3: CASSPQAGIIPTDTQYF. CDR3 bases: TGTGCCAGCAGCCCGCAAGCAGGGATTATACCGACAGATACGCAGTATTTT.

The chain combines TRBV5-5 with TRBJ2-3; D is uncertain. The CDR3 length is 15 residues. V was trimmed by 0 bases and J by 4 bases, leaving 12 bases between them. Germline V gene lookup returns CDR1 SGHKS and CDR2 YYEKEE (reference sequence). Written as DNA, the CDR3 is TGTGCCAGCAGCTTGGCCCGCCCGTCCCCAGATACGCAGTATTTT. Protein: CASSLARPSPDTQYF.

The chain is built from TRBV5-1 and TRBJ2-7; maybe TRBD2 (5 bases). Germline loops: CDR1 SGHRS, CDR2 YFSETQ. V was trimmed by 0 bases and J by 0 bases, leaving 7 bases between them. CDR3 length: 14 amino acids. CDR3 sequence (DNA): TGCGCCAGCAGCTTGGTTGGGAGCTCCTACGAGCAGTACTTC. It specifies CASSLVGSSYEQYF.

This clone was recorded only once. The rearrangement joins TRBV9 to TRBJ1-2, with D hard to call. The CDR3 is 14 amino acids. The germline V gene encodes CDR1 SGDLS and CDR2 YYNGEE. The V and J ends lost 2 bases and 1 base respectively, with 9 bases between them. CDR3 loop: CASSVAPLNYGYTF. CDR3 bases: TGTGCCAGCAGCGTTGCCCCCCTTAACTATGGCTACACCTTC.

The J gene is TRBJ2-7, the V gene TRBV11-2, with a possible D match to TRBD2 (5 bases). V gave up 2 bases and J gave up 6 bases, with 17 bases separating them. The V gene's germline CDR1 is SGHAT and CDR2 FQNNGV. CDR3 length equals 15 residues. CDR3 in DNA: TGTGCCAGCAGCTTAATGGGAGTGGGCTATGGCGAGCAGTACTTC. It codes for CASSLMGVGYGEQYF.

This clone has just a few counts. The chain couples TRBV5-5 to TRBJ1-3; a weak D match, TRBD1 (5 bases). The CDR3 extends over 15 amino acids. Trimming removed 0 bases at V and 3 bases at J, with 10 bases between. In germline, CDR1 is SGHKS, CDR2 YYEKEE (reference sequence). The CDR3 sequence: CASSLEGVFGNTIYF. CDR3 coding DNA: TGTGCCAGCAGCTTGGAAGGGGTATTTGGAAACACCATATATTTT.

This clone was detected only once. The V gene is TRBV5-8, the J gene TRBJ2-5; TRBD1 might be the D (5 bases). Germline V gives CDR1 SGHTS, CDR2 YDEGEE. CDR3 length: 14 residues. V lost 4 bases and J lost 5, with 15 bases in between. CDR3 residues: CASSLRVGRETQYF. The CDR3 coding sequence is TGTGCCAGCAGCCTCCGGGTGGGGCGGGAGACCCAGTACTTC.

The chain has TRBV5-1 and TRBJ2-6, with D unclear. The CDR3 extends over 15 amino acids. Germline V CDR1 and CDR2: SGHRS, YFSETQ. Deletions cut 0 bases from V and 3 bases from J, with 7 bases between. CDR3 residues: CASSLGSGGANVLTF. CDR3 DNA: TGCGCCAGCAGCTTGGGGTCGGGTGGGGCCAACGTCCTGACTTTC. Variable domain in full (rest from reference TRBV5-1 and TRBJ2-6): KAGVTQTPRYLIKTRGQQVTLSCSPISGHRSVSWYQQTPGQGLQFLFEYFSETQRNKGNFPGRFSGRQFSNSRSEMNVSTLELGDSALYLCASSLGSGGANVLTFGAGSRLTVL.

The chain joins TRBV2 to TRBJ2-7; possibly TRBD1 or TRBD2 for D (7 bases each). Germline CDR1 is SNHLY and CDR2 is FYNNEI. The CDR3 is 13 amino acids. Between the trimmed V and J ends, which lost 4 bases and 6 bases, there was a span of 13 bases. CDR3 nucleotides: TGTGCCAGCAGTGGGTCAGGGGGGGTCGAGCAGTACTTC. Translated: CASSGSGGVEQYF.

This chain joins TRBV7-2 and TRBJ1-5; tentative D call: TRBD1 (6 bases). V was cut by 7 bases and J by 3 bases, with 16 bases left in between. There are 15 residues in the CDR3. Germline V lookup: CDR1 SGHTA, CDR2 FQGNSA. CDR3 loop: CASTGGQPSNQPQHF. The DNA for the CDR3 is TGTGCCAGCACCGGGGGGCAGCCCTCCAATCAGCCCCAGCATTTT.

CDR3 in amino acids: CSVERQGGSYGYTF. CDR3 in DNA: TGCAGCGTTGAACGACAGGGCGGGAGCTATGGCTACACCTTC. The rearrangement uses TRBV29-1 and TRBJ1-2; 7 nucleotides align to TRBD1. The CDR3 is made up of 14 amino acids. V lost 2 bases, J lost 4 bases, and 7 bases stayed unmatched. Germline V gene sequence: CDR1 SQVTM, CDR2 ANQGSEA.

This sequence joins TRBV25-1 and TRBJ2-5, with no clear D. The CDR3 consists of 13 residues. Germline assignment: CDR1 MGHDK and CDR2 SYGVNS. V was shortened by 3 bases and J by 7 bases, with 12 bases between the two germline ends. This CDR3 is CASSEPLGWTQYF. In DNA form, the CDR3 reads TGTGCCAGCAGTGAGCCGCTCGGATGGACCCAGTACTTC.

The chain links TRBV28 to TRBJ1-5; maybe TRBD1 (5 bases). Germline CDR1 MDHEN, CDR2 SYDVKM. V lost 7 bases to trimming and J lost 2 bases, with 18 bases between them. This CDR3 region has 16 residues. CDR3 in amino acids: CASNQNQGFGNQPQHF. The CDR3 nucleotides read TGTGCCAGCAACCAGAACCAGGGCTTCGGCAATCAGCCCCAGCATTTT.

This rearrangement joins TRBV5-6 to TRBJ2-7, with TRBD2 identical over 7 bases. Per the germline V gene, CDR1 is SGHDT and CDR2 is YYEEEE. After removal of 0 bases from V and 2 bases from J, the junction contained 8 bases not matched to a gene. The CDR3 is 16 amino acids. CDR3: CASSLEDTSAPYEQYF. The CDR3 DNA reads TGTGCCAGCAGCTTGGAAGATACTAGCGCCCCCTACGAGCAGTACTTC.

The chain links TRBV28 to TRBJ1-2, with 7 bases matching TRBD1. This CDR3 comprises 13 residues. With V trimmed by 11 bases and J by 0 bases, 6 bases remained unmatched. Germline V CDR1 and CDR2: MDHEN, SYDVKM. In DNA form, the CDR3 reads TGTGCCGTCCGGGACAGTGCTAACTATGGCTACACCTTC. Encoded protein: CAVRDSANYGYTF.

The J gene is TRBJ2-5, the V gene TRBV11-2, with 10 bases aligning to TRBD1. The CDR3 is made up of 15 amino acids. Germline trimming cut 3 bases from V and 5 bases from J; bases unmatched to any gene: 6. The germline gives CDR1 SGHAT, CDR2 FQNNGV. In DNA form, the CDR3 reads TGTGCCAGCAGCTTTCATACGGGACAGGGGGAGACCCAGTACTTC. Encoded protein: CASSFHTGQGETQYF.

V is TRBV7-9 and J is TRBJ1-1, with D possibly TRBD1 on 5 matching bases. This CDR3 comprises 14 residues. The germline V gene encodes CDR1 SEHNR and CDR2 FQNEAQ (reference sequence). Between the trimmed V and J ends, which lost 4 bases and 0 bases, there was a span of 9 bases. CDR3: CASSYKGLNTEAFF. The CDR3, as DNA: TGTGCCAGCAGCTACAAGGGGTTGAACACTGAAGCTTTCTTT.

The chain links TRBV7-9 to TRBJ2-5; D gene ambiguous. The CDR3 extends over 12 amino acids. From germline, CDR1 is SEHNR and CDR2 FQNEAQ (reference sequence). The V end lost 0 bases, the J end lost 4 bases, and 3 bases lay between the germline ends. Written as DNA, the CDR3 is TGTGCCAGCAGCTTAGCTGTAGAGACCCAGTACTTC. Its translation: CASSLAVETQYF. Variable domain in full (rest from reference TRBV7-9 and TRBJ2-5): DTGVSQNPRHKITKRGQNVTFRCDPISEHNRLYWYRQTLGQGPEFLTYFQNEAQLEKSRLLSDRFSAERPKGSFSTLEIQRTEQGDSAMYLCASSLAVETQYFGPGTRLLVL.

The V call is TRBV28, the J call TRBJ2-3; D not resolved. This CDR3 comprises 13 residues. Trimming removed 6 bases at V and 4 bases at J, with 11 bases between. CDR1 and CDR2 from the germline V gene are MDHEN and SYDVKM. Here the CDR3 DNA reads TGTGCCAGCAGCCGAAGGCGCGCAGATACGCAGTATTTT. This encodes CASSRRRADTQYF.